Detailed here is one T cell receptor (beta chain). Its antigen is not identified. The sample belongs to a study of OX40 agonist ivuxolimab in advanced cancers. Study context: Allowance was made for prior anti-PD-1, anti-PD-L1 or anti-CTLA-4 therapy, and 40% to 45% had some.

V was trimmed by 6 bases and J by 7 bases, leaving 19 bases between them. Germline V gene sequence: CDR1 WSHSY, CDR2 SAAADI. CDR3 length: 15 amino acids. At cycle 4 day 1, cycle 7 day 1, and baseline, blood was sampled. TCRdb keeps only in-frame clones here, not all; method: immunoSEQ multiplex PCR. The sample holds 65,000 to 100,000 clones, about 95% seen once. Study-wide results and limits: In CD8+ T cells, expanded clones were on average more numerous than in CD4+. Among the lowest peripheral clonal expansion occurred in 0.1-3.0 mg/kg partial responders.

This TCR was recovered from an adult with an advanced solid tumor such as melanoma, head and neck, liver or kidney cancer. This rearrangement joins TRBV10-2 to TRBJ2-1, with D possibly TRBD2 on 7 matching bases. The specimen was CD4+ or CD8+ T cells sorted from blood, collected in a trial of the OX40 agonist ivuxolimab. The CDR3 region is CASSAPRGGINEQFF. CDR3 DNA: TGCGCCAGCAGCGCTCCTAGGGGGGGGATAAATGAGCAGTTCTTC.